This T cell receptor beta chain was sequenced for a study of T cells in narcolepsy. Study-wide results and caveats: Healthy controls reportedly lacked the autoreactive clonotypes serially found in patients' blood.

A word on this clone: Its target is unknown. A read error may account for a junction end that differs from germline.

Repertoires were generated with immunoSEQ multiplex PCR, while TCRdb's copy carries only in-frame clones and drops some. The sample has around 30,000 clones, 80% to 85% seen once. The CDR3 length is 16 residues. CDR1 LGHNA and CDR2 YSLEER come from the germline V gene. The specimen was CD45RA- memory CD4+ T cells from PBMCs. The V gene is TRBV4-3, the J gene TRBJ1-2; 11 bases line up with TRBD1. This TCR came from a human donor with narcolepsy. The CDR3 is CASSQAGQGDNCGYTF. CDR3 in DNA: TGCGCCAGCAGCCAAGCGGGACAGGGGGACAACTGTGGCTACACCTTC.